The 8 T cell receptor beta chains reported below all come from one sample, sequenced in a study of blood T cells in healthy people across ages. For the second PCR, which ran for 7 to 11 cycles, a sample-barcoded 5' primer and a J-beta primer mix were used. TCRdb recomputed calls from the 5' RACE reads with MiXCR, one row per CDR3 protein. The sample comprises 1.2 million to 1.5 million distinct CDR3 sequences, 40% to 50% of which are singletons, and 7% to 9% rests with the top ten. The sample consisted of blood. The receptors were gathered from a woman aged 18-30 years in good health.

V gene TRBV10-3 combines with J gene TRBJ2-7; 7 bases line up with TRBD1. The V and J ends lost 8 bases and 0 bases, in that order; junction bases with no gene match: 4. The CDR3 has 13 amino acids. The germline gives CDR1 ENHRY, CDR2 SYGVKD. The CDR3 nucleotides read TGTGCCATCGGGGACAGATACTCCTACGAGCAGTACTTC. As protein: CAIGDRYSYEQYF.

This clonotype was seen a few times. CDR3 sequence (DNA): TGTGCCAGCAGTGAAATTATTAGCGGGGGTCCTTGGGAGCAGTACTTC. Protein sequence: CASSEIISGGPWEQYF. The chain links TRBV6-1 to TRBJ2-7, with 9 bases matching TRBD2. In germline, CDR1 is MNHNS, CDR2 SASEGT. This CDR3 comprises 16 residues. Losses at the gene ends were 2 bases for V and 7 bases for J; bases not matched to a gene: 12.

The chain links TRBV2 to TRBJ1-2; D remains ambiguous. The CDR3 length is 12 residues. V gave up 2 bases and J gave up 8 bases, with 9 bases separating them. Germline CDR1 and CDR2: SNHLY and FYNNEI. CDR3 protein: CASSESGRGYTF. The CDR3 DNA reads as TGTGCCAGCAGTGAATCTGGGAGAGGCTACACCTTC. Combining the CDR3 with reference TRBV2 and TRBJ1-2 gives the whole variable domain EPEVTQTPSHQVTQMGQEVILRCVPISNHLYFYWYRQILGQKVEFLVSFYNNEISEKSEIFDDQFSVERPDGSNFTLKIRSTKLEDSAMYFCASSESGRGYTFGSGTRLTVV.

The chain combines TRBV9 with TRBJ2-7, with TRBD1 matching over 7 bases. V was clipped by 0 bases and J by 7 bases; unmatched bases: 13. CDR1 and CDR2 from the germline V gene are SGDLS and YYNGEE. This CDR3 region has 16 residues. CDR3 sequence reads: CASSVARTGAYNEQYF. The CDR3 coding sequence is TGTGCCAGCAGCGTAGCGAGAACAGGGGCCTACAATGAGCAGTACTTC.

The J gene is TRBJ2-1, the V gene TRBV20-1; perhaps D is TRBD1 or TRBD2 (6 bases each). This CDR3 contains 14 residues. The V end lost 2 bases, the J end lost 13 bases, and 21 bases lay between the germline ends. Germline V gene data show CDR1 as DFQATT and CDR2 as SNEGSKA (reference sequence). The CDR3 nucleotides read TGCAGTGCTAGATGGGGGGCCCCACGGGAGACCCAGTTCTTC. It yields the protein CSARWGAPRETQFF.

The chain recombines TRBV15 with TRBJ2-3, with D perhaps TRBD2 (6 bases). The CDR3 length is 13 residues. The germline V gene encodes CDR1 LNHNV and CDR2 YYDKDF (reference sequence). With 2 bases removed from V and 6 bases from J, the gap between germline ends came to 9 bases. Written as DNA, the CDR3 is TGTGCCACCAGCAGATTTGGGGGGGATACGCAGTATTTT. Its translation is CATSRFGGDTQYF.

The chain links TRBV5-1 to TRBJ2-3; 16 bases fit TRBD2. Germline CDR1 reads SGHRS; CDR2 reads YFSETQ. The CDR3 consists of 19 residues. The V and J ends lost 3 bases and 1 base, in that order; junction bases with no gene match: 8. The DNA for the CDR3 is TGCGCCAGCAGCTCGGGGACTAGCGGGGGGGCCTTGGGCACAGATACGCAGTATTTT. As protein: CASSSGTSGGALGTDTQYF.

V usage is TRBV12-3 or TRBV12-4 and J usage is TRBJ2-5, with a weak D call TRBD2 (6 bases). CDR3 size: 12 residues. Trimming took 6 bases from V and 11 from J, leaving 16 bases between them. The CDR3: CASSSKGREQYF. CDR3 nucleotides: TGTGCCAGCAGCTCCAAAGGACGGGAGCAGTACTTC.